The subject of this entry is one T cell receptor beta chain. Its matching antigen is unknown. This sample's treatment: about 20 received Ad26.COV2.S at low or high dose, single or two shots; about five received placebo; per-sample allocation not given. Sampling occurred on day 63 after the first vaccine or placebo injection. What was given as vaccine was an Ad26 vector encoding Wuhan-strain SARS-CoV-2 spike. This entry is derived from a study of Ad26.COV2.S vaccination and SARS-CoV-2 variants. Overall study context: Ad26.COV2.S given intramuscularly, once or twice 56 days apart.

The table came from immunoSEQ multiplex PCR; TCRdb's copy has only in-frame clones and leaves some out. The data contain hundreds of thousands of clones, about 89% of them seen just once; the ten biggest clones take up about 1.5%. General study findings and limits: Analyses of TCR breadth and depth may have underestimated total T cell responses.

The CDR3 covers 13 residues. CDR1 and CDR2 (germline): SGDLS, YYNGEE. V lost 3 bases to trimming and J lost 6 bases, with 13 bases between them. Sequenced here: peripheral blood, sampled in a trial of Ad26.COV2.S vaccine versus placebo. J is TRBJ2-7 and V is TRBV9; D is undetermined. The receptor was derived from a person between 18 and 60 years old who received the Ad26.COV2.S COVID-19 vaccine or a placebo. As DNA, the CDR3 is TGTGCCAGCAGCGCAACCCCCTCAAGCGAGCAGTACTTC. It specifies CASSATPSSEQYF.